These T cell receptor beta chains were read from a single sample in a study of technical replicates of blood from a handful of donors. Produced via immunoSEQ multiplex PCR; TCRdb's table is partial and in-frame only. The data show approximately 81,000 clones, with around four fifths seen just once and roughly 4% held by the top ten. Sequencing was performed on PBMCs. Receptors were obtained from a human donor in good health. Some clones in this sample may be carry-over from other donors' samples. CDR3s include the opening cysteine and the closing phenylalanine or tryptophan. The order of the fields is J gene, V gene, clone size, CDR3 length, D gene, CDR3 DNA, CDR3 protein. A D gene is named only where the DNA matches it firmly. Part of the rows lack a size; the others show once, few, many or a class for expanded clones.

>TRBJ1-3|TRBV6-5|NA|15|NA
TGTGCCAGCAGGATTGTAGGGGGCTCTGGAAACACCATATATTTT
CASRIVGGSGNTIYF
>TRBJ2-7|TRBV5-1|NA|14|TRBD2
TGCGCCAGCAGTAAGTCAGCGGGATCCTACGAGCAGTACTTC
CASSKSAGSYEQYF
>TRBJ1-1|TRBV7-9|NA|14|TRBD1
TGTGCCAGCAGCCCCTTTGTCGGGACAGATGAAGCTTTCTTT
CASSPFVGTDEAFF
>TRBJ2-2|TRBV13|NA|13|TRBD1
TGTGCCAGCAGACACAGGGGTCCCGGGGAGCTGTTTTTT
CASRHRGPGELFF
>TRBJ2-1|TRBV7-3|NA|13|NA
TGTGCCAGCAGCTTAGGGGGCCTGAGAGGGCAGTTCTTC
CASSLGGLRGQFF
>TRBJ1-4|TRBV28|NA|15|TRBD1
TGTGCCAGCACCACCCCCGGGACAGCTAATGAAAAACTGTTTTTT
CASTTPGTANEKLFF
>TRBJ1-2|TRBV7-2|NA|13|NA
TGTGCCAGCAGCTTAGAGAGGAACTATGGCTACACCTTC
CASSLERNYGYTF
>TRBJ2-5|TRBV9|NA|15|NA
TGTGCCAGCAGCGCCCAACCCCAAGGCGGAGAGACCCAGTACTTC
CASSAQPQGGETQYF
>TRBJ1-1|TRBV29-1|few|11|NA
TGCAGCGTTGTTAGCAACACTGAAGCTTTCTTT
CSVVSNTEAFF
>TRBJ2-7|TRBV27|NA|15|NA
TGTGCCAGCAGTTTATCAACGGGACAAAATTACGAGCAGTACTTC
CASSLSTGQNYEQYF
>TRBJ1-2|TRBV30|medium-sized|13|NA
TGTGCCTGGATCGGAGGGGTTCGATATGGCTACACCTTC
CAWIGGVRYGYTF
>TRBJ1-4|TRBV29-1|NA|12|NA
TGCAGCGTTGTAGACGGTGATGAAAAACTGTTTTTT
CSVVDGDEKLFF
>TRBJ2-3|TRBV9|NA|17|TRBD2
TGTGCCAGCAGCGCGGGGACTAGCACCCAGGCCACAGATACGCAGTATTTT
CASSAGTSTQATDTQYF
>TRBJ2-5|TRBV9|NA|17|TRBD2
TGTGCCAGCAGCCCCTGGGGGGGAGCGGGGGGCCAAGAGACCCAGTACTTC
CASSPWGGAGGQETQYF
>TRBJ2-7|TRBV29-1|NA|13|NA
TGCAGCGTTGTTGTGACAGGAGACTACGAGCAGTACTTC
CSVVVTGDYEQYF
>TRBJ1-5|TRBV6-1|NA|16|TRBD1
TGTGCCAGCAGTGCCCGACAGGGAATGGGCAATCAGCCCCAGCATTTT
CASSARQGMGNQPQHF
>TRBJ1-1|TRBV7-3|NA|16|NA
TGTGCCAGCAGCTTAAAGAAGGGGGGGTACCCCACTGAAGCTTTCTTT
CASSLKKGGYPTEAFF
>TRBJ2-7|TRBV28|NA|14|TRBD1
TGTGCCAGCAAACCGGGACAGGGGCCCTACGAGCAGTACTTC
CASKPGQGPYEQYF
>TRBJ1-1|TRBV25-1|NA|15|NA
TGTGCCAGCAGTGCCGCAGCGGGCCAGAACACTGAAGCTTTCTTT
CASSAAAGQNTEAFF
>TRBJ2-7|TRBV4-1|NA|11|NA
TGCGCCAGCAGCTCTCGTTACGAGCAGTACTTC
CASSSRYEQYF
>TRBJ1-1|TRBV4-2|few|14|NA
TGTGCCAGCAGCCAAGGAGACAGGAAGGAGGAAGCTTTCTTT
CASSQGDRKEEAFF
>TRBJ1-1|TRBV5-4|NA|14|NA
TGTGCCAGCAGCTTCGACAGATTGAACACTGAAGCTTTCTTT
CASSFDRLNTEAFF
>TRBJ1-6|TRBV6-1|NA|15|NA
TGTGCCAGCATTCCACCGGGACCCGGGGGTTCACCCCTCCACTTT
CASIPPGPGGSPLHF
>TRBJ1-3|TRBV13|NA|15|NA
TGTGCCAGCAGCACCGGGGGGTTCTCTGGAAACACCATATATTTT
CASSTGGFSGNTIYF
>TRBJ1-5|TRBV5-6|NA|15|NA
TGTGCCAGCAGCTTGCGGGGGTATAGCAATCAGCCCCAGCATTTT
CASSLRGYSNQPQHF
>TRBJ2-1|TRBV25-1|NA|14|TRBD1
TGTGCCAGCAGGACAGGGAGCTCCTACAATGAGCAGTTCTTC
CASRTGSSYNEQFF
>TRBJ2-7|TRBV4-1|NA|15|NA
TGCGCCAGCAGCCAAGATTTGGGCCGCAGCCACGAGCAGTACTTC
CASSQDLGRSHEQYF
>TRBJ2-7|TRBV6-1|NA|13|NA
TGTGCCAGCAGTGAGGGGCGGGGTAACGAGCAGTACTTC
CASSEGRGNEQYF
>TRBJ1-4|TRBV19|NA|15|TRBD1
TGTGCCAGTAGGGGGGGGCAGGGGGCGGAAGAAAAACTGTTTTTT
CASRGGQGAEEKLFF
>TRBJ2-7|TRBV7-2|NA|13|TRBD2
TGTGCCATACCGGGACTAGCTTTCGACGAGCAGTACTTC
CAIPGLAFDEQYF
>TRBJ2-7|TRBV6-5|NA|15|NA
TGTGCCAGCAGTTACTCTGAGGACACTAACTACGAGCAGTACTTC
CASSYSEDTNYEQYF
>TRBJ2-1|TRBV2|NA|14|TRBD2
TGTGCCAGCGGGAGGGAGGGGTCCTACAATGAGCAGTTCTTC
CASGREGSYNEQFF
>TRBJ2-3|TRBV5-1|NA|14|NA
TGCGCCAGCAGCTTGGGACAGTACACAGATACGCAGTATTTT
CASSLGQYTDTQYF
>TRBJ1-2|TRBV29-1|NA|14|TRBD1
TGCAGCGTTGTCCGAGGGACAGCGCAATATGGCTACACCTTC
CSVVRGTAQYGYTF
>TRBJ2-1|TRBV4-3|NA|18|TRBD2
TGCGCCAGCAGCCAAGACCCGCTAGCGGGGGCTACATACAATGAGCAGTTCTTC
CASSQDPLAGATYNEQFF
>TRBJ1-5|TRBV7-9|NA|12|NA
TGTGCCAGCAGCTTCCTAAATCAGCCCCAGCATTTT
CASSFLNQPQHF
>TRBJ2-1|TRBV30|NA|17|NA
TGTGCCTGGAGTACCCGGACTTGGGGGGGGCTTAACGGTGAGCAGTTCTTC
CAWSTRTWGGLNGEQFF
>TRBJ2-3|TRBV9|once|13|NA
TGTGCCAGCAGCGACAGGGCTACAGATACGCAGTATTTT
CASSDRATDTQYF
>TRBJ2-3|TRBV4-3|NA|17|NA
TGCGCCAGCAGCCAAGACGGTCGGGCGGGAAATCCAGATACGCAGTATTTT
CASSQDGRAGNPDTQYF
>TRBJ2-1|TRBV2|NA|15|TRBD1
TGTGCCAGCATTCGCGCGGCAGGGGGCTCGAGTGAGCAGTTCTTC
CASIRAAGGSSEQFF
>TRBJ2-5|TRBV15|NA|12|NA
TGTGCCACCAGCAGAGATACTGGGACCCAGTACTTC
CATSRDTGTQYF
>TRBJ1-2|TRBV19|NA|14|TRBD1
TGTGCCAGTAGTCCACAGGGGACTAACTATGGCTACACCTTC
CASSPQGTNYGYTF
>TRBJ2-2|TRBV28|NA|14|TRBD2
TGTGCCAGCAGTCTCTTGGGGACTAGCGCGGAGCTGTTTTTT
CASSLLGTSAELFF
>TRBJ2-7|TRBV19|NA|15|NA
TGTGCCAGTTCCTGGGGGGGACAGGCGAACTACGAGCAGTACTTC
CASSWGGQANYEQYF
>TRBJ2-3|TRBV9|NA|12|NA
TGTGCCAGCAGCGTGAATGGCTATACGCAGTATTTT
CASSVNGYTQYF
>TRBJ2-5|TRBV29-1|NA|15|NA
TGCAGCGTTGGAGCCTCGGAGGAATTCCCTGAGACCCAGTACTTC
CSVGASEEFPETQYF
>TRBJ1-2|TRBV15|NA|18|NA
TGTGCCACCAGCAGAGATCAGCCAGGCGGAAGGGGAAACTATGGCTACACCTTC
CATSRDQPGGRGNYGYTF
>TRBJ1-2|TRBV29-1|NA|15|TRBD1
TGCAGCGTTGAAGATTTGGACAGGCGGATGGGGGGCTACACCTTC
CSVEDLDRRMGGYTF
>TRBJ1-6|TRBV28|NA|12|NA
TGTGCCAGCAGTTCAGGGCGTTCACCCCTCCACTTT
CASSSGRSPLHF
>TRBJ1-1|TRBV5-1|few|12|NA
TGCGCCAGCAGCTTGCAGGGAATTGAAGCTTTCTTT
CASSLQGIEAFF
>TRBJ2-3|TRBV9|NA|11|NA
TGTGCCAGCGGGGGGGCGGGGACGCAGTATTTT
CASGGAGTQYF
>TRBJ2-7|TRBV19|few|14|NA
TGTGCCAGTAGCTTTCAGGGGGGTGTGGGCGAGCAGTACTTC
CASSFQGGVGEQYF